This T cell receptor beta chain originates from a study of OX40 agonist ivuxolimab in advanced cancers. Study-wide findings and caveats: No antigen was identified for the clonally expanded peripheral T cells.

The CDR3 covers 13 residues. Trimming stripped 2 bases from V and 12 bases from J, with 15 bases between. Germline CDR1 is SGHRS and CDR2 is YFSETQ. TCRdb's copy holds only in-frame clones and misses some; the assay was immunoSEQ multiplex PCR. The sample holds 55,000 to 65,000 clones, 70% to 90% seen once. Notes on this clone: Antigen specificity is unknown.

The chain combines TRBV5-1 with TRBJ2-1; a possible D gene is TRBD1 (6 bases). The TCR originated in an adult with an advanced solid tumor such as melanoma, head and neck, liver or kidney cancer. The starting material was CD4+ or CD8+ T cells sorted from blood, obtained in a trial of the OX40 agonist ivuxolimab. This CDR3 reads CASSLMADRMQFF. The CDR3 region has the DNA TGCGCCAGCAGCTTAATGGCGGACAGAATGCAGTTCTTC. The whole variable domain, remainder taken from reference TRBV5-1 and TRBJ2-1, is KAGVTQTPRYLIKTRGQQVTLSCSPISGHRSVSWYQQTPGQGLQFLFEYFSETQRNKGNFPGRFSGRQFSNSRSEMNVSTLELGDSALYLCASSLMADRMQFFGPGTRLTVL.